The rows below give T cell receptor beta chains drawn from one sample of a study of blood T cell repertoires in COVID-19. Measured with immunoSEQ multiplex PCR; TCRdb has only the in-frame clones, and not every one. The table lists about 42,000 clones, roughly 89% of them singletons. Sequences were obtained from peripheral blood. The receptors were sampled from a man aged 50-60 years with active COVID-19. The CDR3 runs from the conserved cysteine through the conserved F or W. Fields, in order: D gene, V gene, J gene, clone size, CDR3 DNA, CDR3 protein. D genes are given only for firm matches. Clone size is shown for a subset of rows, as once, few, many or a class of expanded clone.

D: TRBD1; V: TRBV11-2; J: TRBJ1-4; size: -; DNA: TGTGCCAGCAGCCAGGGACAGGGCTATTCATATGGGGAAAAACTGTTTTTT; CDR3: CASSQGQGYSYGEKLFF
D: -; V: TRBV5-4; J: TRBJ1-1; size: -; DNA: TGTGCCAGCAGCCCCGAGGTAAACACTGAAGCTTTCTTT; CDR3: CASSPEVNTEAFF
D: TRBD2; V: TRBV29-1; J: TRBJ2-1; size: few; DNA: TGCAGCGTTGAGACTAGCGGGGCCTACAATGAGCAGTTCTTC; CDR3: CSVETSGAYNEQFF
D: -; V: TRBV5-1; J: TRBJ1-6; size: -; DNA: TGCGCCAGCAGCTTTGGAACAGCAAATAATTCACCCCTCCACTTT; CDR3: CASSFGTANNSPLHF
D: -; V: TRBV27; J: TRBJ1-2; size: -; DNA: TGTGCCAGCAGTCGGACAGCTAACTATGGCTACACCTTC; CDR3: CASSRTANYGYTF
D: TRBD2; V: TRBV6-5; J: TRBJ2-2; size: -; DNA: TGTGCCAGCAGTTTTCGGACTAGCGGGGTAGGCGGGGAGCTGTTTTTT; CDR3: CASSFRTSGVGGELFF
D: TRBD1; V: TRBV19; J: TRBJ2-7; size: once; DNA: TGTGCCAGTAGTACGGGACAGGCCCCCTACGAGCAGTACTTC; CDR3: CASSTGQAPYEQYF
D: -; V: TRBV5-4; J: TRBJ2-7; size: -; DNA: TGTGCCAGCAGTTCCATGTCGGCCTACGAGCAGTACTTC; CDR3: CASSSMSAYEQYF
D: TRBD1; V: TRBV7-8; J: TRBJ2-5; size: -; DNA: TGTGCCAGCAGCCGGACAGGGCGTGAGACCCAGTACTTC; CDR3: CASSRTGRETQYF
D: TRBD2; V: TRBV3-1/TRBV3-2; J: TRBJ2-2; size: -; DNA: TGTGCCAGCAGCCGAGGACTAGCGGGGACCAACACCGGGGAGCTGTTTTTT; CDR3: CASSRGLAGTNTGELFF
D: TRBD1; V: TRBV6-1; J: TRBJ2-7; size: -; DNA: TGTGCCAGCAGCGAAGACAGGGTCCGGGACGAGCAGTACTTC; CDR3: CASSEDRVRDEQYF
D: -; V: TRBV5-5; J: TRBJ1-4; size: once; DNA: TGTGCCAGCAGCTTGGCCCCAGGGTCGAGGGAAAAACTGTTTTTT; CDR3: CASSLAPGSREKLFF
D: TRBD1; V: TRBV5-1; J: TRBJ1-1; size: -; DNA: TGCGCCAGCAGCAGACAGGGGCCAAACACTGAAGCTTTCTTT; CDR3: CASSRQGPNTEAFF
D: TRBD1; V: TRBV5-1; J: TRBJ1-4; size: -; DNA: TGCGCCAGCAGCAGGACAGGGGTGGATGAAAAACTGTTTTTT; CDR3: CASSRTGVDEKLFF